What follows are 29 T cell receptor beta chains derived from one specimen sequenced in a study of PD-L1 blockade in urothelial cancer. Some clones are missing from TCRdb's copy, which holds only in-frame ones; the method was immunoSEQ multiplex PCR. The sample lists about 39,000 clones; around 89% were seen once. The input for sequencing was PBMCs, taken around atezolizumab (anti-PD-L1) treatment. The receptors originated from a man aged 55 to 70 with urothelial cancer.

This chain uses TRBV4-3 with TRBJ2-3, with a possible D match to TRBD2 (5 bases). This CDR3 spans 14 amino acids. Trimming removed 1 base from V and 2 bases from J, with 7 bases in between. Germline CDR1 is LGHNA and CDR2 is YSLEER. CDR3 amino acids: CASSQGTATDTQYF. The CDR3 DNA reads as TGCGCCAGCAGCCAAGGGACTGCCACAGATACGCAGTATTTT.

This clone appeared a single time. J is TRBJ1-2 and V is TRBV7-6; D possibly corresponds to TRBD1 (5 bases). Trimming took off 4 bases at V and 3 bases at J, with 9 bases between the two ends. Germline lookup yields CDR1 SGHVS and CDR2 FNYEAQ. The CDR3 is 13 residues long. The CDR3, as DNA: TGTGCCAGCAGCTGGACAAAGGACTATGGCTACACCTTC. The encoded protein is CASSWTKDYGYTF.

The V gene is TRBV10-3, the J gene TRBJ1-1; possibly TRBD1 for D (5 bases). Trimming stripped 6 bases from V and 0 bases from J, with 11 bases between. This CDR3 is built from 14 residues. From germline, CDR1 is ENHRY and CDR2 SYGVKD. The CDR3 loop reads CAIRPTELNTEAFF. Here the CDR3 DNA reads TGTGCCATCAGACCGACAGAACTGAACACTGAAGCTTTCTTT.

The chain joins TRBV10-1 to TRBJ2-1; possibly TRBD1 for D (6 bases). This CDR3 region has 16 residues. Germline assignment: CDR1 WNHNN and CDR2 SYGVQD (reference sequence). Between the trimmed V and J ends, which lost 3 bases and 8 bases, there was a span of 20 bases. CDR3 DNA sequence: TGCGCCAGCAGTGACGTCGGGCAGGGGAAAAGGGATGAGCAGTTCTTC. This gives the protein CASSDVGQGKRDEQFF.

V is TRBV6-1 and J is TRBJ1-5; D gene unclear. V was clipped by 2 bases and J by 7 bases, with 15 bases between them. CDR3 length equals 15 residues. CDR1 and CDR2 (germline): MNHNS, SASEGT. CDR3 region: CASSEQAPHGQPQHF. CDR3 sequence (DNA): TGTGCCAGCAGTGAACAGGCCCCCCATGGGCAGCCCCAGCATTTT.

This chain links TRBV6-1 with TRBJ2-7; tentatively, D is TRBD1 (5 bases). The V gene's germline CDR1 is MNHNS and CDR2 SASEGT. V gave up 8 bases and J gave up 3 bases, with 14 bases separating them. The CDR3 loop spans 13 amino acids. The CDR3 DNA sequence: TGTGCCAGCTCGGACACCTCTCTCTACGAGCAGTACTTC. It specifies CASSDTSLYEQYF.

The rearrangement links TRBV6-1 to TRBJ2-1; D is undetermined. CDR1 MNHNS and CDR2 SASEGT come from the germline V gene. CDR3 length: 14 residues. V dropped 3 bases and J dropped 1 base, with 7 bases sitting between them. CDR3 amino acids: CASSDTYSYNEQFF. The CDR3 nucleotides read TGTGCCAGCAGTGATACTTATTCCTACAATGAGCAGTTCTTC.

The genes are TRBV9 and TRBJ1-3; 10 bases are a match to TRBD1. CDR1 SGDLS and CDR2 YYNGEE come from the germline V gene. This CDR3 region has 16 residues. With V trimmed by 0 bases and J by 3 bases, 3 bases remained unmatched. The CDR3 here is CASSVGGTGDGNTIYF. CDR3 in DNA: TGTGCCAGCAGCGTAGGAGGGACAGGGGATGGAAACACCATATATTTT.

The V gene is TRBV28, the J gene TRBJ2-1, with D possibly being TRBD2 (6 bases). The V end lost 1 base, the J end lost 12 bases, and 31 bases lay between the germline ends. There are 19 residues in the CDR3. CDR1 and CDR2 from the germline V gene are MDHEN and SYDVKM. Written as DNA, the CDR3 is TGTGCCAGCAGTTTATCCCCCTCGGGACTCCTCTTAAGTGCCAGTGTGCAGTTCTTC. Translating gives CASSLSPSGLLLSASVQFF.

The V and J genes are TRBV19 and TRBJ1-1; D not resolved. V shed 2 bases and J shed 4 bases, with 14 bases lying between them. Germline CDR1 is LNHDA and CDR2 is SQIVND (reference sequence). This CDR3 has 15 residues. CDR3 nucleotide sequence: TGTGCCAGTAGTATAATGCACCGGGCGGGCACTGAAGCTTTCTTT. Translated: CASSIMHRAGTEAFF.

The chain employs TRBV28 and TRBJ1-2; D is undetermined. CDR1 is MDHEN and CDR2 is SYDVKM in the germline V gene. Trimming stripped 4 bases from V and 8 bases from J, with 14 bases between. This CDR3 has 13 residues. In DNA, the CDR3 is TGTGCCAGCAGTTACCAGACGACCAGGGGCTACACCTTC. Its translation: CASSYQTTRGYTF.

This sequence joins TRBV5-5 and TRBJ2-7; possibly TRBD1 for D (7 bases). Germline CDR1 reads SGHKS; CDR2 reads YYEKEE (reference sequence). V lost 1 base and J 0 bases, leaving 11 bases between the germline ends. The length of the CDR3 is 15 residues. The CDR3 loop reads CASSLSGGSSYEQYF. The DNA of the CDR3 is TGTGCCAGCAGCTTGTCAGGGGGGAGCTCCTACGAGCAGTACTTC.

The V gene is TRBV18, the J gene TRBJ2-3, with 8 bases that match TRBD1. The CDR3 totals 17 residues. Germline CDR1 and CDR2: KGHSH and LQKENI. With V trimmed by 3 bases and J by 4 bases, 12 bases remained unmatched. CDR3 sequence: CASSPTHAGGASDTQYF. The CDR3 bases are TGTGCCAGCTCACCCACCCACGCAGGGGGCGCCTCAGATACGCAGTATTTT.

V and J are TRBV5-1 and TRBJ2-5; 10 positions match TRBD1. There are 14 residues in the CDR3. The V gene's germline CDR1 is SGHRS and CDR2 YFSETQ. Losses at the gene ends were 5 bases for V and 5 bases for J; bases not matched to a gene: 6. The CDR3 nucleotides read TGCGCCAGCAGGCCCGGGACAGGGGACGAGACCCAGTACTTC. This translates into CASRPGTGDETQYF.

V usage is TRBV15 and J usage is TRBJ2-1, with TRBD2 identical over 8 bases. V lost 3 bases, J lost 5 bases, and 9 bases stayed unmatched. The germline V gene encodes CDR1 LNHNV and CDR2 YYDKDF (reference sequence). This CDR3 has 16 residues. The DNA of the CDR3 is TGTGCCACCAGCAGTGGGGCGGGAGGCAGGGACAATGAGCAGTTCTTC. This gives the protein CATSSGAGGRDNEQFF.

This clone was counted once. This chain connects TRBV28 to TRBJ2-2; perhaps TRBD1 as D (5 bases). Germline loops: CDR1 MDHEN, CDR2 SYDVKM. The germline V and J ends were trimmed by 7 bases and 4 bases, with 16 bases remaining between them. The CDR3 sequence is 15 residues long. CDR3 in amino acids: CASTAGQGGTGELFF. DNA of the CDR3: TGTGCCAGCACCGCCGGGCAGGGTGGCACCGGGGAGCTGTTTTTT.

V is TRBV12-5 and J is TRBJ2-1; perhaps TRBD1 as D (5 bases). Per the germline V gene, CDR1 is LGHNT and CDR2 is FRNRAP. V lost 3 bases, J lost 10 bases, and 16 bases lay in between. The length of the CDR3 is 14 residues. In DNA form, the CDR3 reads TGTGCTAGTGGTTTCCTGCCATCTTCAGGGGAGCAGTTCTTC. Translation: CASGFLPSSGEQFF. Drawing the rest from reference TRBV12-5 and TRBJ2-1, the complete variable domain is DARVTQTPRHKVTEMGQEVTMRCQPILGHNTVFWYRQTMMQGLELLAYFRNRAPLDDSGMPKDRFSAEMPDATLATLKIQPSEPRDSAVYFCASGFLPSSGEQFFGPGTRLTVL.

J is TRBJ2-4 and V is TRBV19, with D unclear. V was clipped by 7 bases and J by 0 bases, with 13 bases between them. The CDR3 loop spans 15 amino acids. The germline V gene has CDR1 LNHDA and CDR2 SQIVND (reference sequence). CDR3 nucleotide sequence: TGTGCCAGTACCGAGACATCCTTAGCCAAAAACATTCAGTACTTC. Translation: CASTETSLAKNIQYF.

V usage is TRBV28 and J usage is TRBJ1-4; TRBD1 matches 7 bases. Germline V gives CDR1 MDHEN, CDR2 SYDVKM. V trimming: 3 bases; J trimming: 7 bases; junction bases outside the gene matches: 5. The CDR3 is made up of 14 amino acids. The CDR3 region has the DNA TGTGCCAGCAGTTTGACAGGGTCTAGTGAAAAACTGTTTTTT. It codes for CASSLTGSSEKLFF.

This sequence joins TRBV28 and TRBJ2-5; no firm D call. The ends were cut back, 3 bases at V and 3 bases at J, with 2 bases in the middle. This CDR3 region has 11 residues. In germline, CDR1 is MDHEN, CDR2 SYDVKM. The CDR3: CASSFEETQYF. CDR3 sequence (DNA): TGTGCCAGCAGTTTCGAAGAGACCCAGTACTTC.

The chain recombines TRBV6-6 with TRBJ2-3, with D tentatively TRBD1 (6 bases). The CDR3 has 14 residues. The V end lost 0 bases, the J end lost 3 bases, and 7 bases lay between the germline ends. Germline V gene data show CDR1 as MNHNY and CDR2 as SVGAGI (reference sequence). The CDR3 coding sequence is TGTGCCAGCAGTTACTCGAGGGGGACAGATACGCAGTATTTT. It codes for CASSYSRGTDTQYF.

The genes are TRBV10-1 and TRBJ2-7; 7 nucleotides line up with TRBD2. Germline V gene data show CDR1 as WNHNN and CDR2 as SYGVQD (reference sequence). The CDR3 has 14 residues. V was clipped by 0 bases and J by 4 bases; unmatched bases: 3. Here the CDR3 reads CASSESGLSYEQYF. CDR3 DNA: TGCGCCAGCAGTGAGTCGGGACTATCTTACGAGCAGTACTTC.

This chain's CDR3 is CASSPGEMHTEAFF. In DNA, the CDR3 is TGTGCCAGCAGCCCAGGGGAGATGCACACTGAAGCTTTCTTT. The chain links TRBV7-2 to TRBJ1-1; weak D call: TRBD1 (6 bases). Germline V gene sequence: CDR1 SGHTA, CDR2 FQGNSA. The germline V and J ends were trimmed by 5 bases and 3 bases, with 13 bases remaining between them. CDR3 length equals 14 residues.

The genes are TRBV14 and TRBJ1-1; D call uncertain. From germline, CDR1 is SGHDN and CDR2 FVKESK. The CDR3 extends over 14 amino acids. V lost 0 bases, J lost 1 base, and 6 bases lay in between. CDR3 DNA sequence: TGTGCCAGCAGCCAAGAGACACAGAACACTGAAGCTTTCTTT. It translates to CASSQETQNTEAFF.

The CDR3 protein is CAWFANPSYGYTF. The DNA of the CDR3 is TGTGCCTGGTTCGCGAATCCCTCCTATGGCTACACCTTC. This sequence joins TRBV30 and TRBJ1-2; no reliable D call. The germline gives CDR1 GTSNPN, CDR2 SVGIG (reference sequence). This CDR3 is 13 amino acids long. Trimming pared 5 bases from V and 4 bases from J, leaving 14 bases between. The whole variable domain, filled in from reference TRBV30 and TRBJ1-2, reads SQTIHQWPATLVQPVGSPLSLECTVEGTSNPNLYWYRQAAGRGLQLLFYSVGIGQISSEVPQNLSASRPQDRQFILSSKKLLLSDSGFYLCAWFANPSYGYTFGSGTRLTVV.

The chain is built from TRBV10-1 and TRBJ2-7; 10 bases are a match to TRBD1. Germline-derived CDR1 and CDR2 are WNHNN and SYGVQD (reference sequence). Unmatched junction bases numbered 6, after V lost 6 bases and J lost 4 bases. This CDR3 contains 14 residues. CDR3 nucleotides: TGCGCCAGCAGGGATCCGGGACAGGGGTACGAGCAGTACTTC. It codes for CASRDPGQGYEQYF.

The chain links TRBV5-1 to TRBJ2-5; no clear D gene. The V gene lost 1 base and the J gene lost 5 bases, with 9 bases spanning the gap. This CDR3 comprises 13 residues. Germline V gene lookup returns CDR1 SGHRS and CDR2 YFSETQ. This CDR3 is CASSLMSAETQYF. As DNA, the CDR3 is TGCGCCAGCAGCTTGATGTCCGCGGAGACCCAGTACTTC.

This clone was detected only a few times. The chain is built from TRBV18 and TRBJ2-3; D may be TRBD1 (5 bases). CDR1 and CDR2 (germline): KGHSH, LQKENI. This CDR3 is built from 15 residues. V was shortened by 4 bases and J by 1 base, with 12 bases between the two germline ends. CDR3 coding DNA: TGTGCCAGCTCACGCCAGGGCCCCCGCACAGATACGCAGTATTTT. Its protein product is CASSRQGPRTDTQYF.

The chain employs TRBV28 and TRBJ2-7; D is uncertain. Germline V gene sequence: CDR1 MDHEN, CDR2 SYDVKM. V was cut by 10 bases and J by 1 base, with 8 bases left in between. The CDR3 is 11 residues long. The CDR3, as DNA: TGTGCCACTCAGCGTTCCTACGAGCAGTACTTC. It codes for CATQRSYEQYF.